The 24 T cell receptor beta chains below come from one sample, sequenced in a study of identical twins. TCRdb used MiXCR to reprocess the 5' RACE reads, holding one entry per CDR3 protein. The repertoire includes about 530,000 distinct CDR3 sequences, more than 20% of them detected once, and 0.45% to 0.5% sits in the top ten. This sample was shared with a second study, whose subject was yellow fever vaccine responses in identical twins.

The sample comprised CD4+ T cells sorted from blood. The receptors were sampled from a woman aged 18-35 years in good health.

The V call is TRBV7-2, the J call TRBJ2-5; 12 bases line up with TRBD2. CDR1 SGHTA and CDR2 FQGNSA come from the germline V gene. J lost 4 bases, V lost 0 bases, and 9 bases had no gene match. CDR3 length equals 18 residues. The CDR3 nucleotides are TGTGCCAGCAGCTTAGCCAGTCTAGCGGGAGGGCCAAGAGAGACCCAGTACTTC. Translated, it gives CASSLASLAGGPRETQYF.

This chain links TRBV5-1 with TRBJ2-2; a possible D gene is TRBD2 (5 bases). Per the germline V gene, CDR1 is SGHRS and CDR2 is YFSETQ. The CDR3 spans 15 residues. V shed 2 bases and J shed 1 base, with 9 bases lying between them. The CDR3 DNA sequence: TGCGCCAGCAGCTTAAATGCGGGGAACACCGGGGAGCTGTTTTTT. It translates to CASSLNAGNTGELFF.

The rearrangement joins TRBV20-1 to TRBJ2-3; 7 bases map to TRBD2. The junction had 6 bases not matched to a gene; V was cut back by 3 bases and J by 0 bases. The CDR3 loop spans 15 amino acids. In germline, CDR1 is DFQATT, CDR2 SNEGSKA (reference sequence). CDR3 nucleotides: TGCAGTGCTAGCGGGAGGCCGCCCAGCACAGATACGCAGTATTTT. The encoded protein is CSASGRPPSTDTQYF.

The CDR3: CASSQESGLGYEQYF. CDR3 nucleotide sequence: TGCGCCAGCAGCCAAGAGTCTGGCCTAGGATACGAGCAGTACTTC. The chain combines TRBV4-1 with TRBJ2-7; D ambiguous. Trimming shortened V by 0 bases and J by 4 bases, and 13 bases separated the two germline ends. Germline assignment: CDR1 MGHRA and CDR2 YSYEKL. The CDR3 covers 15 residues.

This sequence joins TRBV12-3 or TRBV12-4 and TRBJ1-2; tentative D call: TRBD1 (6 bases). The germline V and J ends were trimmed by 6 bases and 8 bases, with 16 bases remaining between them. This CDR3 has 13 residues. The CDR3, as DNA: TGTGCCAGCAGAATCCAGGGGTTGCGGGGCTACACCTTC. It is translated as CASRIQGLRGYTF.

The CDR3 loop reads CASSQDRGGYGYTF. CDR3 DNA: TGCGCCAGCAGCCAGGATAGGGGGGGCTATGGCTACACCTTC. The gene calls are TRBV4-1 and TRBJ1-2, with D maybe TRBD1 (6 bases). Germline CDR1 is MGHRA and CDR2 is YSYEKL. Trimming removed 3 bases from V and 4 bases from J, with 12 bases in between. The CDR3 covers 14 residues.

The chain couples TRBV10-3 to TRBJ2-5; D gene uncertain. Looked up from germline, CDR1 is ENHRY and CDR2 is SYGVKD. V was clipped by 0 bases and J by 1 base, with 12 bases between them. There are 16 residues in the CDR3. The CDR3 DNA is TGTGCCATCAGTGAGTCGAGAGTCCCTACCCAAGAGACCCAGTACTTC. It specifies CAISESRVPTQETQYF.

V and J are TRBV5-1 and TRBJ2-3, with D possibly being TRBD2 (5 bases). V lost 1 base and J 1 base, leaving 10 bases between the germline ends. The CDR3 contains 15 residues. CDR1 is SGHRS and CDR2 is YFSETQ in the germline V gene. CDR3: CASSLSSSRTDTQYF. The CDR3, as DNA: TGCGCCAGCAGCTTGTCTAGCAGTCGCACAGATACGCAGTATTTT.

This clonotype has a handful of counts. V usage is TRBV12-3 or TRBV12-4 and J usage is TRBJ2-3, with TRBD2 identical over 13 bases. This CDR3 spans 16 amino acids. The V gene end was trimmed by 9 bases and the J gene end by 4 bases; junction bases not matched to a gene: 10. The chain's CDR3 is CASRRTSGSTADTQYF. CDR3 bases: TGTGCCAGTCGCCGGACTAGCGGGAGCACCGCAGATACGCAGTATTTT.

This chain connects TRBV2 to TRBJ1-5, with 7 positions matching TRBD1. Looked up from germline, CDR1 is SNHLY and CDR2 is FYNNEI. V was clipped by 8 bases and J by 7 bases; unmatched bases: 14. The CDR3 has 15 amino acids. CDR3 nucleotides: TGTGCCAGCGGGCCCCCGGGGACAGACGCCCAGCCCCAGCATTTT. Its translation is CASGPPGTDAQPQHF.

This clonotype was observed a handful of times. The CDR3 DNA is TGTGCCAGCAGCGGGGACAGGGCTTCCGGGGAGCTGTTTTTT. It translates to CASSGDRASGELFF. The rearrangement joins TRBV7-9 to TRBJ2-2; 9 nucleotides match TRBD1. Unmatched junction bases numbered 4, after V lost 5 bases and J lost 6 bases. Germline CDR1 and CDR2: SEHNR and FQNEAQ (reference sequence). The CDR3 runs to 14 residues.

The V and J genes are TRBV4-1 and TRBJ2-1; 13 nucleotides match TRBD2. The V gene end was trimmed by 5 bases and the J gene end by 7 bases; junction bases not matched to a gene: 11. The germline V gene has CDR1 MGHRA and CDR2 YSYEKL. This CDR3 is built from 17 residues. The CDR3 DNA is TGCGCCAGCAGCTCGTCCCGACTAGCGGGAGGTTGGAATGAGCAGTTCTTC. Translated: CASSSSRLAGGWNEQFF.

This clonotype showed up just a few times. This CDR3 is CASSPGWTDTMFTEAFF. In DNA, the CDR3 is TGTGCCAGCAGTCCCGGGTGGACCGACACAATGTTCACTGAAGCTTTCTTT. This chain joins TRBV12-3 or TRBV12-4 and TRBJ1-1; D is unclear. The CDR3 length is 17 residues. V gave up 5 bases and J gave up 4 bases, with 23 bases separating them.

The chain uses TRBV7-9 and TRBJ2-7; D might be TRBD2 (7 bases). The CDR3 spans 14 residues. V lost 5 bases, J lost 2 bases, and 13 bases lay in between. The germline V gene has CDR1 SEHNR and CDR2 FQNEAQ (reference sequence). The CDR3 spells CASSMAGAPYEQYV. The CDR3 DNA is TGTGCCAGCAGCATGGCGGGGGCCCCCTACGAGCAGTACGTC.

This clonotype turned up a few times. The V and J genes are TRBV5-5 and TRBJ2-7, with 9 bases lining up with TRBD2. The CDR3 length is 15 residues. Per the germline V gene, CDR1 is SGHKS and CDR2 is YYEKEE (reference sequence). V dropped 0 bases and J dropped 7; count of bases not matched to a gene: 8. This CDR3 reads CASSLVWTSEGEQYF. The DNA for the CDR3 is TGTGCCAGCAGCTTGGTTTGGACTAGCGAGGGGGAGCAGTACTTC.

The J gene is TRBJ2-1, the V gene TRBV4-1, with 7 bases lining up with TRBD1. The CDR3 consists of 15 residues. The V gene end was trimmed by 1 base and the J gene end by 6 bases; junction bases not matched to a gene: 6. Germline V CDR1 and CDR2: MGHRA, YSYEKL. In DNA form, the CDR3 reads TGCGCCAGCAGCCAAGGACAGGGTCAGTTCAATGAGCAGTTCTTC. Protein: CASSQGQGQFNEQFF.

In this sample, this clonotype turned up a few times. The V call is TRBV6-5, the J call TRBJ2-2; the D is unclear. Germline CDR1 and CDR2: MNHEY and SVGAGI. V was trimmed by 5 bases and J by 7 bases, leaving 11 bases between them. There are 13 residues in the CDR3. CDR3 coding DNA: TGTGCCAGCAGTAACGGTGGGCGCGGGGAGCTGTTTTTT. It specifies CASSNGGRGELFF.

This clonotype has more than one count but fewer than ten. DNA for the CDR3: TGTGCCAGCCCATACCGACAAACGATCTATGGCTACACCTTC. This sequence encodes CASPYRQTIYGYTF. This chain connects TRBV27 to TRBJ1-2; the D is unclear. The CDR3 has 14 amino acids. Germline CDR1 reads MNHEY; CDR2 reads SMNVEV (reference sequence). Trimming removed 8 bases from V and 4 bases from J, with 17 bases in between.

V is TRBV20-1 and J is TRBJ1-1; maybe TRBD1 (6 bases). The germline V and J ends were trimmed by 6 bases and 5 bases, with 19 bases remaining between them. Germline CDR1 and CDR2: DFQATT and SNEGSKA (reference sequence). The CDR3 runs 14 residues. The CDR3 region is CSAYPGHLGTEAFF. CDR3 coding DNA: TGCAGTGCCTACCCGGGACACCTGGGGACTGAAGCTTTCTTT.

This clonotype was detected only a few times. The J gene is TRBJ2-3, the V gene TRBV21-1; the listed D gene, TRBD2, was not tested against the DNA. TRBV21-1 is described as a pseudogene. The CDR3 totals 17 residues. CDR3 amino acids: CASSKSVSGRLADTQYF. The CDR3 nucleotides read TGTGCCAGCAGCAAAAGCGTGAGCGGGAGGCTCGCAGATACGCAGTATTTT.

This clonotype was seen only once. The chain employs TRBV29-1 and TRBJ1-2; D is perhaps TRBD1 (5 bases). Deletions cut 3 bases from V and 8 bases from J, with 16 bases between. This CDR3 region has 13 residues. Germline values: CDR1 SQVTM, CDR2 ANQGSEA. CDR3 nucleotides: TGCAGCGTTGATTCGGGACGGAACCGAGGCTACACCTTC. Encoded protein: CSVDSGRNRGYTF.

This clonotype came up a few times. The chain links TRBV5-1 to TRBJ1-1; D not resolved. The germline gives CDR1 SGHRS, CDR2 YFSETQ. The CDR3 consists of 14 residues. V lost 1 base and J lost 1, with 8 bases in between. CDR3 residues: CASSLSPGNTEAFF. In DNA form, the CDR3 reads TGCGCCAGCAGCTTGAGTCCGGGGAACACTGAAGCTTTCTTT.

The CDR3 sequence: CASSRQGTWGETQYF. The CDR3 DNA sequence: TGTGCCAGCAGCCGACAGGGGACGTGGGGAGAGACCCAGTACTTC. The chain has TRBV7-2 and TRBJ2-5, with TRBD1 identical over 8 bases. The CDR3 is made up of 15 amino acids. V lost 5 bases to trimming and J lost 4 bases; unmatched junction nucleotides: 9. CDR1 SGHTA and CDR2 FQGNSA come from the germline V gene. The full variable domain, in which reference TRBV7-2 and TRBJ2-5 provide the parts outside the CDR3, is GAGVSQSPSNKVTEKGKDVELRCDPISGHTALYWYRQSLGQGLEFLIYFQGNSAPDKSGLPSDRFSAERTGGSVSTLTIQRTQQEDSAVYLCASSRQGTWGETQYFGPGTRLLVL.

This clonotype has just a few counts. CDR3 sequence reads: CTLAGGPADTQYF. CDR3 DNA: TGCACCCTAGCGGGGGGCCCCGCAGATACGCAGTATTTT. The V and J genes are TRBV20-1 and TRBJ2-3; 11 positions agree with TRBD2. Germline V gene data show CDR1 as DFQATT and CDR2 as SNEGSKA (reference sequence). This CDR3 spans 13 amino acids.